This is a list of T cell receptor beta chains from one sample in a study of shared clonotypes between healthy human individuals. TCRdb keeps only in-frame clones here, not all; method: immunoSEQ multiplex PCR. Of about 1.5 million clones in the sample, 95% to 97% were seen once. The sequenced sample consisted of naive CD4+ T cells sorted from blood. These receptors were obtained from a man in his thirties or forties in good health. Both conserved end residues are part of each CDR3. The D gene is left open where the match is weak. The size entry is marked missing in some rows and otherwise reads once, few, many or a size class.

V	J	D	size	CDR3	DNA
TRBV10-1	TRBJ2-7	TRBD1	.	CASSERQGAEQYF	TGCGCCAGCAGTGAGCGTCAGGGGGCCGAGCAGTACTTC
TRBV30	TRBJ2-7	TRBD1	.	CAWTGTGLYEQYF	TGTGCCTGGACCGGGACAGGGCTTTACGAGCAGTACTTC
TRBV28	TRBJ1-2	TRBD1	once	CASSSLTGGANYGYTF	TGTGCCAGCAGTTCCCTGACAGGGGGCGCAAACTATGGCTACACCTTC
TRBV28	TRBJ2-7	TRBD2	.	CATGSGTIYEQYF	TGTGCCACCGGTAGCGGGACAATCTACGAGCAGTACTTC
TRBV29-1	TRBJ2-5	.	.	CSVEGGWKIQETQYF	TGCAGCGTTGAAGGGGGGTGGAAGATCCAAGAGACCCAGTACTTC
TRBV9	TRBJ2-1	TRBD2	.	CASSATSAQSYNEQFF	TGTGCCAGCAGCGCCACTAGCGCCCAGTCCTACAATGAGCAGTTCTTC
TRBV27	TRBJ1-5	.	.	CASKGNSNQPQHF	TGTGCCAGCAAGGGGAATAGCAATCAGCCCCAGCATTTT
TRBV11-3	TRBJ2-1	.	.	CASSLGGSQRKQFF	TGTGCCAGCAGCTTAGGGGGGTCCCAGCGGAAGCAGTTCTTC
TRBV28	TRBJ1-2	.	once	CASSLSGAGYTF	TGTGCCAGCAGTTTAAGTGGTGCTGGCTACACCTTC
TRBV7-2	TRBJ1-1	TRBD1	.	CASSLVGTGVEAFF	TGTGCCAGCAGCTTAGTTGGGACAGGGGTTGAAGCTTTCTTT
TRBV5-1	TRBJ2-2	.	.	CASSFGVGVSGELFF	TGCGCCAGCAGCTTTGGCGTGGGGGTCTCCGGGGAGCTGTTTTTT
TRBV11-2	TRBJ1-1	TRBD1	.	CASSAQGARGPTEAFF	TGTGCCAGCAGCGCGCAGGGGGCGCGAGGCCCCACTGAAGCTTTCTTT
TRBV9	TRBJ2-7	.	.	CASSVSFMGTLYEQYF	TGTGCCAGCAGCGTATCCTTTATGGGGACTTTGTACGAGCAGTACTTC
TRBV10-1	TRBJ2-2	TRBD1	.	CASSEAGQGPGELFF	TGCGCCAGCAGTGAAGCGGGACAGGGCCCCGGGGAGCTGTTTTTT
TRBV6-6	TRBJ2-4	.	.	CASSYSKGDIQYF	TGTGCCAGCAGTTACTCGAAGGGGGACATTCAGTACTTC
TRBV9	TRBJ1-3	.	.	CASSVGSGAGNTIYF	TGTGCCAGCAGCGTAGGGTCGGGGGCTGGAAACACCATATATTTT
TRBV10-3	TRBJ2-1	.	.	CASRTYNEQFF	TGTGCCTCCAGGACGTACAATGAGCAGTTCTTC
TRBV19	TRBJ1-5	TRBD1	.	CASSIDRGSQPQHF	TGTGCCAGTAGTATAGACAGGGGGAGCCAGCCCCAGCATTTT
TRBV28	TRBJ2-7	.	.	CASSLPPGSEQYF	TGTGCCAGCAGTTTGCCGCCTGGGTCCGAGCAGTACTTC
TRBV14	TRBJ2-7	.	.	CASSQVYSSHEQYF	TGTGCCAGCAGCCAAGTGTACTCATCCCACGAGCAGTACTTC
TRBV27	TRBJ2-7	TRBD2	.	CASSLSGLAGVGEQYF	TGTGCCAGCAGTTTATCGGGACTAGCGGGAGTGGGCGAGCAGTACTTC
TRBV5-1	TRBJ2-5	.	.	CASSLGSDSQYF	TGCGCCAGCAGCTTGGGCTCGGACAGCCAGTACTTC
TRBV19	TRBJ1-2	.	.	CASSIVGSPNYGYTF	TGTGCCAGTAGTATTGTGGGCAGCCCGAACTATGGCTACACCTTC
TRBV28	TRBJ2-1	.	.	CASSYRPVVYNEQFF	TGTGCCAGCAGTTACAGACCGGTCGTCTACAATGAGCAGTTCTTC
TRBV28	TRBJ1-5	.	.	CASSSGAEGNQPQHF	TGTGCCAGCAGTTCGGGGGCGGAGGGCAATCAGCCCCAGCATTTT
TRBV18	TRBJ2-7	.	.	CASSPRQGVVPSYEQYF	TGTGCCAGCTCACCACGGCAGGGAGTCGTCCCTTCGTACGAGCAGTACTTC
TRBV28	TRBJ1-2	.	.	CASSLSLPGGNYGYTF	TGTGCCAGCAGTTTATCCCTTCCGGGCGGAAACTATGGCTACACCTTC
TRBV5-6	TRBJ2-1	.	.	CASSLAGEKYEQFF	TGTGCCAGCAGCTTGGCAGGGGAGAAGTATGAGCAGTTCTTC
TRBV21-1	TRBJ1-5	.	.	CASLRQPQHF	TGTGCCAGCTTGCGGCAGCCCCAGCATTTT
TRBV7-9	TRBJ1-1	TRBD1	.	CASSLGAGGTEAFF	TGTGCCAGCAGCTTAGGTGCAGGGGGCACTGAAGCTTTCTTT
TRBV28	TRBJ2-7	TRBD1	.	CASSLWDRDSYEQYF	TGTGCCAGCAGCCTTTGGGACAGGGACTCCTACGAGCAGTACTTC
TRBV11-1	TRBJ2-4	TRBD2	.	CASSLGQRGGGNIQYF	TGTGCCAGCAGCTTAGGGCAGCGGGGCGGGGGAAACATTCAGTACTTC
TRBV5-8	TRBJ2-4	.	.	CASSLEDYPVAKNIQYF	TGTGCCAGCAGCTTGGAGGACTATCCCGTAGCCAAAAACATTCAGTACTTC
TRBV7-2	TRBJ2-1	.	.	CASSLLGAGIYNEQFF	TGTGCCAGCAGCCTACTTGGGGCAGGGATCTACAATGAGCAGTTCTTC
TRBV25-1	TRBJ1-5	.	.	CASSESGRDDQPQHF	TGTGCCAGCAGTGAATCCGGCAGGGACGATCAGCCCCAGCATTTT
TRBV6-5	TRBJ2-7	.	.	CASSYQGGVHEQYF	TGTGCCAGCAGTTACCAGGGGGGGGTCCACGAGCAGTACTTC
TRBV7-9	TRBJ2-7	.	.	CASSFIAGNYANRPYEQYF	TGTGCCAGCAGCTTCATTGCAGGAAACTATGCGAATAGGCCCTACGAGCAGTACTTC
TRBV5-1	TRBJ2-3	.	.	CASANSGASTDTQYF	TGCGCCAGCGCAAATAGCGGTGCTAGCACAGATACGCAGTATTTT
TRBV19	TRBJ2-1	.	.	CASSKDPLGSSYNEQFF	TGTGCCAGTAGTAAAGATCCACTAGGCTCCTCCTACAATGAGCAGTTCTTC
TRBV4-3	TRBJ2-1	TRBD1	.	CASSQDPQGSSYNEQFF	TGCGCCAGCAGCCAAGACCCACAGGGGAGCTCCTACAATGAGCAGTTCTTC
TRBV9	TRBJ2-7	.	.	CASSVGQGRYEQYF	TGTGCCAGCAGCGTAGGGCAGGGGCGGTACGAGCAGTACTTC
TRBV25-1	TRBJ2-5	TRBD2	.	CASSDSTSAVQGGTQYF	TGTGCCAGCAGTGATTCTACTAGCGCTGTACAAGGTGGGACCCAGTACTTC
TRBV4-1	TRBJ2-7	TRBD2	.	CASSRTSGVEQYF	TGCGCCAGCAGCCGGACTAGCGGAGTCGAGCAGTACTTC
TRBV7-2	TRBJ1-2	TRBD1	.	CASSLGQGDGYTF	TGTGCCAGCAGCTTAGGACAGGGAGATGGCTACACCTTC
TRBV14	TRBJ2-1	.	.	CASSQQGLRYNEQFF	TGTGCCAGCAGCCAACAGGGTCTACGGTACAATGAGCAGTTCTTC
TRBV5-5	TRBJ1-2	.	.	CASSLGPYGYTF	TGTGCCAGCAGCTTGGGACCCTATGGCTACACCTTC
TRBV13	TRBJ2-3	TRBD1	.	CASSLGIGRTGHFPQYF	TGTGCCAGCAGCTTAGGCATTGGGAGGACAGGGCATTTTCCGCAGTATTTT
TRBV9	TRBJ2-1	TRBD2	.	CASSVELAAQNHNEQFF	TGTGCCAGCAGCGTAGAGCTAGCGGCACAGAACCACAATGAGCAGTTCTTC
TRBV7-2	TRBJ2-3	.	.	CASSSGVTDTQYF	TGTGCCAGCAGCTCAGGGGTCACAGATACGCAGTATTTT
TRBV7-2	TRBJ1-4	.	.	CASSPHGTAGNEKLFF	TGTGCCAGCAGCCCCCACGGGACGGCTGGTAATGAAAAACTGTTTTTT
TRBV5-4	TRBJ2-1	TRBD2	once	CASSLFRLANNEQFF	TGTGCCAGCAGCTTGTTTCGACTAGCGAACAATGAGCAGTTCTTC
TRBV6-5	TRBJ2-7	.	.	CASSYTETTYEQYF	TGTGCCAGCAGTTACACAGAGACTACCTACGAGCAGTACTTC
TRBV11-3	TRBJ2-1	.	.	CASSSVASHEQFF	TGTGCCAGCAGCTCCGTAGCCAGCCATGAGCAGTTCTTC
TRBV28	TRBJ2-2	.	.	CASRGSRTMSNTGELFF	TGTGCCAGCAGGGGGAGTAGAACAATGTCGAACACCGGGGAGCTGTTTTTT
TRBV29-1	TRBJ2-3	.	once	CSVLLPLRDTLPPDTQYF	TGCAGCGTTCTCCTCCCCCTTCGGGACACTCTTCCCCCAGATACGCAGTATTTT
TRBV29-1	TRBJ2-7	TRBD1	.	CSVVTGGREQYF	TGCAGCGTCGTGACAGGGGGCCGAGAGCAGTACTTC
TRBV4-3	TRBJ1-4	.	.	CASSQRSGKWGKLFF	TGCGCCAGCAGCCAACGATCAGGGAAATGGGGAAAACTGTTTTTT
TRBV29-1	TRBJ2-3	TRBD2	.	CSGSGSSASGGTDTQYF	TGCAGCGGCTCGGGGTCGTCGGCTAGCGGAGGGACAGATACGCAGTATTTT